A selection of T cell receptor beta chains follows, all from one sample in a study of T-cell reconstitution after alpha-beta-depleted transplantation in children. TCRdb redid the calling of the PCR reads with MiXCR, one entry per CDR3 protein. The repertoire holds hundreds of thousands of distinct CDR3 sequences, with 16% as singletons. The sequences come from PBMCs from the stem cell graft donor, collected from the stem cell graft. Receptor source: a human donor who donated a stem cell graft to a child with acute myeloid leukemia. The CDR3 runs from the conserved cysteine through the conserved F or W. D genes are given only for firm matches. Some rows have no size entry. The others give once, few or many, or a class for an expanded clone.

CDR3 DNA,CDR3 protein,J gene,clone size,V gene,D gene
TGTGCCAGCAGCGACCTTCCCGGCTATGGCTACACCTTC,CASSDLPGYGYTF,TRBJ1-2,few,TRBV12-3/TRBV12-4,NA
TGTGCCAGCAGCCAAATGGGGTTCAACGTCCTGACTTTC,CASSQMGFNVLTF,TRBJ2-6,NA,TRBV3-1,NA
TGTGCCACCAGCAGAGATAAGGATCCGGGACAGAAAGGACAGACCCAGTACTTC,CATSRDKDPGQKGQTQYF,TRBJ2-5,few,TRBV15,TRBD1
TGTGCCAGCAGTTTAGGAATGCGGGGGAACCAGCATTTT,CASSLGMRGNQHF,TRBJ1-5,NA,TRBV12-3/TRBV12-4,NA
TGTGCCAGCAGTTACGAAGTAGGAACCTACGAGCAGTACTTC,CASSYEVGTYEQYF,TRBJ2-7,many,TRBV6-5,NA
TGTGCCAGCAGTTTCGGCTACGAATACAATGAGCAGTTCTTC,CASSFGYEYNEQFF,TRBJ2-1,NA,TRBV12-3/TRBV12-4,NA
TGTGCCAGCAGTTACCGGAGGGACAGGGGGAACTATGGCTACACCTTC,CASSYRRDRGNYGYTF,TRBJ1-2,many,TRBV6-5,TRBD1
TGTGCCAGCAGCACAGTCTGGGGGGCCGACGAGCAGTACTTC,CASSTVWGADEQYF,TRBJ2-7,few,TRBV7-9,NA
TGTGCCAGCAGCGCAGGGTCCGAGCAGTACTTC,CASSAGSEQYF,TRBJ2-7,few,TRBV9,NA
TGCGCCAGCAGCACCGACAGGGGGTTCGGCGAGCAGTACTTC,CASSTDRGFGEQYF,TRBJ2-7,NA,TRBV5-1,TRBD1
TGTGCCAGCAGTCCCACTAGCTTCAGTGAGCAGTTCTTC,CASSPTSFSEQFF,TRBJ2-1,many,TRBV12-3/TRBV12-4,NA
TGTGCCACGCGGCACTTTGCGAACACCGGGGAGCTGTTTTTT,CATRHFANTGELFF,TRBJ2-2,NA,TRBV19,NA
TGTGCCAGCAGCTTAACAGGGATTCCTGAAGCTTTCTTT,CASSLTGIPEAFF,TRBJ1-1,few,TRBV5-5,NA
TGTGCCAGCCCGACAGGGTGTGGAGACATTCAGTACTTC,CASPTGCGDIQYF,TRBJ2-4,many,TRBV6-1,TRBD1
TGTGCCAGCAGCCCCGGGGGGCAGTATGGCTACACCTTC,CASSPGGQYGYTF,TRBJ1-2,few,TRBV6-6,NA
TGTGCCAGCAGTCTTGCGTCAGCGGGGGATGAGCAGTTCTTC,CASSLASAGDEQFF,TRBJ2-1,NA,TRBV27,TRBD2
TGTGCCAGCAGCCCACTAGCGGGGTACACAGATACGCAGTATTTT,CASSPLAGYTDTQYF,TRBJ2-3,few,TRBV9,TRBD2
TGCGCCAGCAGCTTGGTGACAGGGGGCGGTGGTGAGACCCAGTACTTC,CASSLVTGGGGETQYF,TRBJ2-5,NA,TRBV5-1,TRBD1
TGCGCCAGCAGTGACCCAAGCGGGGATCACGAGCAGTACTTC,CASSDPSGDHEQYF,TRBJ2-7,many,TRBV10-2,TRBD2
TGCAGTGCTAGACCCGGACAGGGGGCGAGCGGAAAACTGTTTTTT,CSARPGQGASGKLFF,TRBJ1-4,NA,TRBV20-1,TRBD1